What follows are 21 T cell receptor beta chains derived from one specimen sequenced in a study of blood T cell repertoires in COVID-19. Sequenced by immunoSEQ multiplex PCR; TCRdb stores in-frame clones only, minus some. The sample has about 120,000 clones, about 90% seen once. The sample taken for sequencing was peripheral blood. These TCRs come from a woman aged 45 to 65 with acute or convalescent COVID-19.

The rearrangement uses TRBV7-3 and TRBJ2-1; D might be TRBD1 (5 bases). V lost 6 bases and J lost 0, with 12 bases in between. CDR1 SGHTA and CDR2 FQGTGA come from the germline V gene. The length of the CDR3 is 15 residues. CDR3 sequence (DNA): TGTGCCAGCAGGTTCGACAGATCCTCCTACAATGAGCAGTTCTTC. It codes for CASRFDRSSYNEQFF.

This clone showed up just a few times. V and J are TRBV3-1 (or the pseudogene TRBV3-2) and TRBJ2-7; 10 positions match TRBD2. From germline, CDR1 is LGHDT and CDR2 YNNKEL (reference sequence). V was clipped by 4 bases and J by 6 bases; unmatched bases: 12. This CDR3 is 16 amino acids long. In DNA, the CDR3 is TGTGCCAGCAGCCCGGGCCCAGCGGGGGGGCAGAGCGAGCAGTACTTC. Translated: CASSPGPAGGQSEQYF.

The V gene is TRBV27, the J gene TRBJ2-7; tentative D call: TRBD2 (5 bases). The CDR3 loop spans 15 amino acids. CDR1 and CDR2 (germline): MNHEY, SMNVEV (reference sequence). The V end was cut by 2 bases, the J end by 2 bases, with 13 bases between. For the CDR3, the DNA is TGTGCCAGCAGTTTACGGGGTGAATGGCCCTACGAGCAGTACTTC. It specifies CASSLRGEWPYEQYF.

The V gene is TRBV7-9, the J gene TRBJ2-2; D is undetermined. Trimming left V 1 base short and J 6 bases short, with 9 bases between. From germline, CDR1 is SEHNR and CDR2 FQNEAQ (reference sequence). CDR3 length: 14 residues. The CDR3 DNA sequence: TGTGCCAGCAGCTTAGACGGTATCGCCGGGGAGCTGTTTTTT. It yields the protein CASSLDGIAGELFF.

The gene calls are TRBV5-4 and TRBJ1-1; D is undetermined. V lost 0 bases to trimming and J lost 5 bases, with 11 bases between them. Germline loops: CDR1 SGHNT, CDR2 YYREEE (reference sequence). The CDR3 runs 14 residues. This CDR3 reads CASSLGGLGTEAFF. CDR3 coding DNA: TGTGCCAGCAGCTTGGGAGGGTTGGGGACTGAAGCTTTCTTT.

The genes are TRBV6-2 or TRBV6-3 and TRBJ2-3; TRBD2 aligns across 13 bases. The CDR3 contains 15 residues. Germline values: CDR1 MNHEY, CDR2 SVGEGT. V was pared by 6 bases and J by 3 bases, with 3 bases of the junction left unmatched. In nucleotides, the CDR3 is TGTGCCAGCAGCCGGACTAGCGGGAGAACAGATACGCAGTATTTT. Its translation: CASSRTSGRTDTQYF.

The rearrangement uses TRBV4-1 and TRBJ2-1; TRBD1 matches at 9 bases. Germline V lookup: CDR1 MGHRA, CDR2 YSYEKL. V shed 2 bases and J 10 bases; nucleotides not matched to a gene: 9. The CDR3 runs to 15 residues. DNA for the CDR3: TGCGCCAGCAGCCAATTGGGGACAGGGCGAGGGGAGCAGTTCTTC. Translated, it gives CASSQLGTGRGEQFF.

The chain combines TRBV28 with TRBJ2-1, with D perhaps matching TRBD2 (6 bases). Per germline, CDR1 MDHEN and CDR2 SYDVKM. Trimming pared 2 bases from V and 3 bases from J, leaving 17 bases between. The CDR3 is made up of 17 amino acids. CDR3 amino acids: CASSLIGGIRNYNEQFF. The CDR3, as DNA: TGTGCCAGCAGTTTAATTGGCGGGATTAGGAACTACAATGAGCAGTTCTTC.

The rearrangement links TRBV7-3 to TRBJ2-1; TRBD1 agrees at 8 bases. The junction had 3 bases not matched to a gene; V was cut back by 6 bases and J by 5 bases. CDR1 and CDR2 from the germline V gene are SGHTA and FQGTGA. CDR3 length: 13 amino acids. CDR3 region: CASSTDRDNEQFF. As DNA, the CDR3 is TGTGCCAGCAGTACGGACAGGGACAATGAGCAGTTCTTC.

This clone was recorded only once. The chain links TRBV28 to TRBJ1-1, with D possibly matching TRBD1 (6 bases). V was clipped by 6 bases and J by 6 bases, with 17 bases between them. The CDR3 has 14 amino acids. Per the germline V gene, CDR1 is MDHEN and CDR2 is SYDVKM. CDR3 in DNA: TGTGCCAGCAGCTCCGGGACAATGAAGGCTGAAGCTTTCTTT. Translated: CASSSGTMKAEAFF.

V is TRBV7-2 and J is TRBJ1-1, with D maybe TRBD1 (6 bases). The CDR3 contains 16 residues. In germline, CDR1 is SGHTA, CDR2 FQGNSA. V was shortened by 0 bases and J by 1 base, with 12 bases between the two germline ends. CDR3 residues: CASSLAPLGGNTEAFF. The CDR3 coding sequence is TGTGCCAGCAGCTTAGCCCCTTTAGGGGGGAACACTGAAGCTTTCTTT.

V gene TRBV6-5 combines with J gene TRBJ2-7; TRBD1 agrees at 8 bases. The CDR3 covers 14 residues. The V and J ends lost 6 bases and 0 bases, in that order; junction bases with no gene match: 4. The germline V gene has CDR1 MNHEY and CDR2 SVGAGI. CDR3 in DNA: TGTGCCAGCAGACCGGGACAGGACTCCTACGAGCAGTACTTC. Translating gives CASRPGQDSYEQYF.

The V and J genes are TRBV24-1 and TRBJ2-3; TRBD2 matches 8 bases. Germline values: CDR1 KGHDR, CDR2 SFDVKD. Trimming cost V 5 bases and J 3 bases; bases outside gene matches: 9. CDR3 length equals 16 residues. This chain's CDR3 is CATSGQDPGGTDTQYF. CDR3 sequence (DNA): TGTGCCACCAGTGGTCAGGACCCGGGAGGGACAGATACGCAGTATTTT.

This chain connects TRBV19 to TRBJ1-5; perhaps TRBD1 as D (6 bases). The germline V gene has CDR1 LNHDA and CDR2 SQIVND (reference sequence). The CDR3 loop spans 13 amino acids. The V gene lost 9 bases and the J gene lost 4 bases, with 13 bases spanning the gap. The CDR3: CASAGTWNQPQHF. In DNA, the CDR3 is TGTGCCAGCGCCGGGACATGGAATCAGCCCCAGCATTTT.

This sequence joins TRBV5-1 and TRBJ2-3, with D possibly TRBD2 on 5 matching bases. The ends were cut back, 4 bases at V and 0 bases at J, with 15 bases in the middle. The CDR3 is made up of 16 amino acids. Germline CDR1 reads SGHRS; CDR2 reads YFSETQ. Here the CDR3 DNA reads TGCGCCAGCAGCCCTGCGGTAGCGCTCAGCACAGATACGCAGTATTTT. Translated, it gives CASSPAVALSTDTQYF.

The gene calls are TRBV9 and TRBJ1-1, with no clear D. In germline, CDR1 is SGDLS, CDR2 YYNGEE. The V end lost 0 bases, the J end lost 1 base, and 10 bases lay between the germline ends. This CDR3 contains 15 residues. CDR3 nucleotide sequence: TGTGCCAGCAGCGTAGTAGGAGGGCGGAACACTGAAGCTTTCTTT. Protein sequence: CASSVVGGRNTEAFF.

This clone was observed a single time. The chain joins TRBV12-5 to TRBJ1-5; the D is unclear. The CDR3 spans 14 residues. The V end was cut by 6 bases, the J end by 4 bases, with 13 bases between. Per the germline V gene, CDR1 is LGHNT and CDR2 is FRNRAP. CDR3 coding DNA: TGTGCTAGTGGCACCGAACTAGGGAATCAGCCCCAGCATTTT. This sequence encodes CASGTELGNQPQHF.

The chain carries TRBV24-1 and TRBJ2-1; a weak D match, TRBD1 (7 bases). V lost 9 bases and J 7 bases, leaving 18 bases between the germline ends. Per germline, CDR1 KGHDR and CDR2 SFDVKD. The CDR3 is 14 amino acids. The CDR3 reads CATGGDSIHNEQFF. CDR3 sequence (DNA): TGTGCCACCGGCGGGGACAGCATTCATAATGAGCAGTTCTTC.

This sequence joins TRBV7-9 and TRBJ2-1; D is perhaps TRBD2 (5 bases). CDR3 length: 15 amino acids. Per germline, CDR1 SEHNR and CDR2 FQNEAQ (reference sequence). Trimming took off 1 base at V and 2 bases at J, with 9 bases between the two ends. CDR3 loop: CASSLGDYPYNEQFF. The DNA for the CDR3 is TGTGCCAGCAGCTTAGGCGACTATCCCTACAATGAGCAGTTCTTC. The full variable domain, in which reference TRBV7-9 and TRBJ2-1 provide the parts outside the CDR3, is DTGVSQNPRHKITKRGQNVTFRCDPISEHNRLYWYRQTLGQGPEFLTYFQNEAQLEKSRLLSDRFSAERPKGSFSTLEIQRTEQGDSAMYLCASSLGDYPYNEQFFGPGTRLTVL.

The genes are TRBV29-1 and TRBJ1-1; D gene ambiguous. Germline V gene lookup returns CDR1 SQVTM and CDR2 ANQGSEA. The CDR3 length is 14 residues. With 7 bases removed from V and 8 bases from J, the gap between germline ends came to 23 bases. The CDR3 loop is CSAEPYTVGGEAFF. The CDR3 coding sequence is TGCAGCGCCGAGCCTTACACGGTCGGAGGGGAAGCTTTCTTT.

This sequence joins TRBV27 and TRBJ2-3; 7 nucleotides line up with TRBD2. V was clipped by 1 base and J by 1 base; unmatched bases: 8. The CDR3 spans 17 residues. Germline CDR1 MNHEY, CDR2 SMNVEV (reference sequence). The CDR3 spells CASSLFGGGGRTDTQYF. CDR3 coding DNA: TGTGCCAGCAGTTTATTTGGAGGCGGGGGACGCACAGATACGCAGTATTTT.